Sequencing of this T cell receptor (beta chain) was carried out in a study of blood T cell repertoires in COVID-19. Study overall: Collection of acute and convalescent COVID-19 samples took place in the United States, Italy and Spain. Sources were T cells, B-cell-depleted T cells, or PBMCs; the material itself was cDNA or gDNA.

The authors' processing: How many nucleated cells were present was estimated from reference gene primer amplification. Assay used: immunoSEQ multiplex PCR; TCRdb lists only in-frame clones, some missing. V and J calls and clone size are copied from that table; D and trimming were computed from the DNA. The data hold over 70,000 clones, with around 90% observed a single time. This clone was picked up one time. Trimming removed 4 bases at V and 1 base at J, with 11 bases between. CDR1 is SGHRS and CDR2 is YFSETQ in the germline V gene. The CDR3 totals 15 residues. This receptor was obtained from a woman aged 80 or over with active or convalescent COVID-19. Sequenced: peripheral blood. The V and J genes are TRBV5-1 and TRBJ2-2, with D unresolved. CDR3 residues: CASSPNAVNTGELFF. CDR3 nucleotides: TGCGCCAGCAGCCCAAATGCGGTGAACACCGGGGAGCTGTTTTTT.